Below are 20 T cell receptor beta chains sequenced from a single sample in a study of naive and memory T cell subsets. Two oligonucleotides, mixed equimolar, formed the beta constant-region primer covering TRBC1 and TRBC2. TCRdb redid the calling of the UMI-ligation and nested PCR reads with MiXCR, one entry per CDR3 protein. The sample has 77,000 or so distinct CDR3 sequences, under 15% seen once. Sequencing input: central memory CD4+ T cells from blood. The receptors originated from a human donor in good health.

The CDR3 loop reads CASSEYRTSGANVLTF. CDR3 bases: TGTGCCAGCAGTGAATACAGGACCTCTGGGGCCAACGTCCTGACTTTC. The chain recombines TRBV25-1 with TRBJ2-6; no clear D gene. V was trimmed by 0 bases and J by 0 bases, leaving 6 bases between them. The CDR3 consists of 16 residues. CDR1 is MGHDK and CDR2 is SYGVNS in the germline V gene.

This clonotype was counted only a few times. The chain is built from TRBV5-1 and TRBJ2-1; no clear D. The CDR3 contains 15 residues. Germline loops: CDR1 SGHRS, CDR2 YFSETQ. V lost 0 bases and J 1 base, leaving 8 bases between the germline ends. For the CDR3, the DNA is TGCGCCAGCAGCTTGGTCCGCAGGTCCTACAATGAGCAGTTCTTC. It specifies CASSLVRRSYNEQFF.

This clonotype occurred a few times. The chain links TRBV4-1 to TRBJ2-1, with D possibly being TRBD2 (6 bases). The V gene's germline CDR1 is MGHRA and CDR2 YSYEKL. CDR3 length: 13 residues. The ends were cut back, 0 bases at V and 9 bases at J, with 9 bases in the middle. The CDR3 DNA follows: TGCGCCAGCAGCCAAGATCTGCGGGGTGAGCAGTTCTTC. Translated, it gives CASSQDLRGEQFF.

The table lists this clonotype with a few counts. CDR3 nucleotide sequence: TGTGCCAGCAGCGCAACCGGGAGCCTCACAGATACGCAGTATTTT. Amino acid sequence: CASSATGSLTDTQYF. The chain combines TRBV6-6 with TRBJ2-3; TRBD2 is a possible D gene (6 bases). Germline V CDR1 and CDR2: MNHNY, SVGAGI (reference sequence). V was trimmed by 6 bases and J by 2 bases, leaving 15 bases between them. The length of the CDR3 is 15 residues.

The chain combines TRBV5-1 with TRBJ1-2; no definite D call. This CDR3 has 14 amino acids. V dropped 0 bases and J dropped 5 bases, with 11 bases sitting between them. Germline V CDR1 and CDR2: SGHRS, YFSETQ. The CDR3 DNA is TGCGCCAGCAGCTTGGTTTCGGAAAAATATGGCTACACCTTC. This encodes CASSLVSEKYGYTF. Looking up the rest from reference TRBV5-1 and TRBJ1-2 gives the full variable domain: KAGVTQTPRYLIKTRGQQVTLSCSPISGHRSVSWYQQTPGQGLQFLFEYFSETQRNKGNFPGRFSGRQFSNSRSEMNVSTLELGDSALYLCASSLVSEKYGYTFGSGTRLTVV.

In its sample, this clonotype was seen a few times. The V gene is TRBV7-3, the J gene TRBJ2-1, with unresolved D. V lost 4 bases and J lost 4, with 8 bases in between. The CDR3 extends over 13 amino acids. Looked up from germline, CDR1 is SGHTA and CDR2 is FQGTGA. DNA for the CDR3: TGTGCCAGCAGCTACGACAAGTACAATGAGCAGTTCTTC. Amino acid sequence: CASSYDKYNEQFF.

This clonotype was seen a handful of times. Written as DNA, the CDR3 is TGTGCCAGCAGCCAATTTGGGAGCTCAGATACGCAGTATTTT. This sequence encodes CASSQFGSSDTQYF. The chain combines TRBV3-1 with TRBJ2-3, with D perhaps matching TRBD2 (5 bases). Germline CDR1 and CDR2: LGHDT and YNNKEL (reference sequence). The CDR3 runs 14 residues. V dropped 2 bases and J dropped 4 bases, with 10 bases sitting between them.

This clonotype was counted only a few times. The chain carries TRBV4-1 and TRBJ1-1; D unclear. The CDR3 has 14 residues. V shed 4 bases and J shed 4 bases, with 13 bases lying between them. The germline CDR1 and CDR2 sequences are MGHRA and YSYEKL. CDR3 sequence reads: CASSRRDRGTEAFF. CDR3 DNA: TGCGCCAGCAGCCGAAGGGATCGCGGCACTGAAGCTTTCTTT.

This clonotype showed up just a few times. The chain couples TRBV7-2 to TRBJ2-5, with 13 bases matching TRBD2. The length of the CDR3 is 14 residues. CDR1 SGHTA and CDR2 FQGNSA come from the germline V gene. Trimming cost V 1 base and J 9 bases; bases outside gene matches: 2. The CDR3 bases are TGTGCCAGCAGCTTAGGGACTAGCGGGAGTGCCCAGTACTTC. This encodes CASSLGTSGSAQYF.

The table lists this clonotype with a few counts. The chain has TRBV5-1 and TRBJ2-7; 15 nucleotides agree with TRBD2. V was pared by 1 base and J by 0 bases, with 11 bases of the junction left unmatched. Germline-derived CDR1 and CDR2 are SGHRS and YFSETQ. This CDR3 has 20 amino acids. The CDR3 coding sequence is TGCGCCAGCAGCTTGACCGGGACTAGCGGGGGGACCGTAAGCTCCTACGAGCAGTACTTC. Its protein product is CASSLTGTSGGTVSSYEQYF.

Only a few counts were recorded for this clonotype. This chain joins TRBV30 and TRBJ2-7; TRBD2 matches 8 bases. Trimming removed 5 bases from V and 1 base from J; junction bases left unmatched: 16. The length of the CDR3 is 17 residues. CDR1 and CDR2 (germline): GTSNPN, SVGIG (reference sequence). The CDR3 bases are TGTGCCTGGGGCCAACGGGGGGGACTAGGACGGTCCTACGAGCAGTACTTC. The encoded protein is CAWGQRGGLGRSYEQYF.

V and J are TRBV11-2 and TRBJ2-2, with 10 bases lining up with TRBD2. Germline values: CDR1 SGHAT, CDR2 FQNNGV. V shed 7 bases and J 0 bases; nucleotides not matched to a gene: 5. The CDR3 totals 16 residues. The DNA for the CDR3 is TGTGCCAGCACCCAAGGACTAGCGGCGAACACCGGGGAGCTGTTTTTT. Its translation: CASTQGLAANTGELFF.

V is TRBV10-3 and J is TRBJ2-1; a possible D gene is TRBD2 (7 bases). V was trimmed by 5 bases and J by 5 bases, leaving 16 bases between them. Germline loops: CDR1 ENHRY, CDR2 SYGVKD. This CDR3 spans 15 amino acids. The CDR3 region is CAISQRGGSHNEQFF. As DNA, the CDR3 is TGTGCCATCAGTCAGAGGGGGGGGTCCCACAATGAGCAGTTCTTC.

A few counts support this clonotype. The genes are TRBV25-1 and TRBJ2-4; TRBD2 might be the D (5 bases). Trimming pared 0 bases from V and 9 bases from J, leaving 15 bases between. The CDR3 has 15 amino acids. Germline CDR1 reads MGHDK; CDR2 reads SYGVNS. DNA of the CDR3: TGTGCCAGCAGTGAATATCGACCATGTGGGAGCATTCAGTACTTC. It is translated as CASSEYRPCGSIQYF.

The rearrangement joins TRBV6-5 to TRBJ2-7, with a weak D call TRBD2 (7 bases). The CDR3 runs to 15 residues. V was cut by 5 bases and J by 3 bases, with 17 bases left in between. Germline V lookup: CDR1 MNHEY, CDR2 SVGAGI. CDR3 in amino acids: CASSPLGRGYYEQYF. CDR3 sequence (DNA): TGTGCCAGCAGTCCATTGGGGAGGGGGTACTACGAGCAGTACTTC.

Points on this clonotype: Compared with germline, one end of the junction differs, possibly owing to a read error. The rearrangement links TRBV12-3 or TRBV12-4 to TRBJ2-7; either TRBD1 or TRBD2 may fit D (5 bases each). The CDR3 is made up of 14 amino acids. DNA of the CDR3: TGTGCCGCCGTAGGGCCTAGGGGAACAGAACGGGGTGACTTC. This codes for CAAVGPRGTERGDF.

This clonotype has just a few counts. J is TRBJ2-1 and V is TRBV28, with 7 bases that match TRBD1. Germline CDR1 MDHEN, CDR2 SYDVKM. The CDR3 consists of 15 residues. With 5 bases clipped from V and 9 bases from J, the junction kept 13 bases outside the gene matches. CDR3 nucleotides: TGTGCCAGCAGTCCAACGGCCGACAGGGATGGTGAGCAGTTCTTC. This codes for CASSPTADRDGEQFF.

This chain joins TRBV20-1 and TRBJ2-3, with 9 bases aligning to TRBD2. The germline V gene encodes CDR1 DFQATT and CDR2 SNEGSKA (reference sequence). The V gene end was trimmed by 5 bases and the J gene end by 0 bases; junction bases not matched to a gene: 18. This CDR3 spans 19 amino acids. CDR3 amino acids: CSAAPAGRREGLSTDTQYF. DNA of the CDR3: TGCAGTGCTGCCCCGGCCGGGCGGCGGGAGGGCCTTAGCACAGATACGCAGTATTTT.

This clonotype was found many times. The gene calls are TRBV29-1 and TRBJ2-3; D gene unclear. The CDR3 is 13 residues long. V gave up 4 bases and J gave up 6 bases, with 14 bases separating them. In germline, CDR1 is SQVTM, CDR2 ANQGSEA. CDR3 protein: CSVGGPLMDTQYF. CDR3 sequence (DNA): TGCAGCGTTGGTGGACCTCTTATGGATACGCAGTATTTT.

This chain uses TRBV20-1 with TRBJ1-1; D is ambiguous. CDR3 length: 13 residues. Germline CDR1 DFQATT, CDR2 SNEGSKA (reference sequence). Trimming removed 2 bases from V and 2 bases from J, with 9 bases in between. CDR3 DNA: TGCAGTGCTAGAAGAAGATCTAACACTGAAGCTTTCTTT. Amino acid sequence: CSARRRSNTEAFF.